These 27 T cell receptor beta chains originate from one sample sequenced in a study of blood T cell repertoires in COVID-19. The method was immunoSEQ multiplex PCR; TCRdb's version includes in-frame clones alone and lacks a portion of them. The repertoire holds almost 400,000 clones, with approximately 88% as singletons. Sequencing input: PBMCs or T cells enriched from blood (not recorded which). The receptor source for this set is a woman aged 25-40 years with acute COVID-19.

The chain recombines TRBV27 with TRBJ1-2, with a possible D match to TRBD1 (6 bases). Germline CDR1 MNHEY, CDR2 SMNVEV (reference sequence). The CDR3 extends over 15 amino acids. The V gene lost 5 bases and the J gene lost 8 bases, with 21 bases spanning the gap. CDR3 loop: CASSLRDTETEGYTF. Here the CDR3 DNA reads TGTGCCAGCAGTCTCCGGGACACGGAGACCGAGGGCTACACCTTC.

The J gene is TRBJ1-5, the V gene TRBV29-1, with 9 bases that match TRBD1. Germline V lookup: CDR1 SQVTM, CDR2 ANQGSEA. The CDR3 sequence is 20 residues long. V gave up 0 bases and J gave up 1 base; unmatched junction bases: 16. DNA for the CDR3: TGCAGCGTTGAAGATGGGGCGGGTCGAGGGACAGGGTCGAGCAATCAGCCCCAGCATTTT. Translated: CSVEDGAGRGTGSSNQPQHF.

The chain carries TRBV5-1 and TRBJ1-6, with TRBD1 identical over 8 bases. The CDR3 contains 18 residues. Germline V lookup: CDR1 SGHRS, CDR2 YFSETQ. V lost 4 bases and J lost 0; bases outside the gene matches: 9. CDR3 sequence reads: CASSQRTGTSSYNSPLHF. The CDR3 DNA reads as TGCGCCAGCAGCCAGAGGACAGGGACGAGCTCCTATAATTCACCCCTCCACTTT. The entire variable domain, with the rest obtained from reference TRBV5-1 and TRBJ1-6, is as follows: KAGVTQTPRYLIKTRGQQVTLSCSPISGHRSVSWYQQTPGQGLQFLFEYFSETQRNKGNFPGRFSGRQFSNSRSEMNVSTLELGDSALYLCASSQRTGTSSYNSPLHFGNGTRLTVT.

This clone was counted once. In nucleotides, the CDR3 is TGCAGCGTCGGACAGTTAAGCTCTGGAAACACCATATATTTT. Its translation: CSVGQLSSGNTIYF. V gene TRBV29-1 combines with J gene TRBJ1-3; a weak D match, TRBD1 (6 bases). V was pared by 6 bases and J by 0 bases, with 12 bases between. Germline loops: CDR1 SQVTM, CDR2 ANQGSEA. This CDR3 is 14 amino acids long. Filled out from reference TRBV29-1 and TRBJ1-3, the complete variable domain reads SAVISQKPSRDICQRGTSLTIQCQVDSQVTMMFWYRQQPGQSLTLIATANQGSEATYESGFVIDKFPISRPNLTFSTLTVSNMSPEDSSIYLCSVGQLSSGNTIYFGEGSWLTVV.

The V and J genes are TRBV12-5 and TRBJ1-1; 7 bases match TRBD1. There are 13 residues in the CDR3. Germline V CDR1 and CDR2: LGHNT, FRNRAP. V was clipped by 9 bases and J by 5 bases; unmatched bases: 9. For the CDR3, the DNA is TGTGCTAGCCCAAAAGGGGGCGATACTGAAGCTTTCTTT. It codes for CASPKGGDTEAFF. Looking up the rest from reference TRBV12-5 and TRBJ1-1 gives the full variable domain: DARVTQTPRHKVTEMGQEVTMRCQPILGHNTVFWYRQTMMQGLELLAYFRNRAPLDDSGMPKDRFSAEMPDATLATLKIQPSEPRDSAVYFCASPKGGDTEAFFGQGTRLTVV.

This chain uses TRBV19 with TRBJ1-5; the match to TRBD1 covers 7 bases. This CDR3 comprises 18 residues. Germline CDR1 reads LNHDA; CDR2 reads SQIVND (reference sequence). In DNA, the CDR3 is TGTGTGCCAGTATCCAGGCTAGCAGGGGGTAGGGGCAATCAGCCCCAGCATTTT. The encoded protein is CVPVSRLAGGRGNQPQHF.

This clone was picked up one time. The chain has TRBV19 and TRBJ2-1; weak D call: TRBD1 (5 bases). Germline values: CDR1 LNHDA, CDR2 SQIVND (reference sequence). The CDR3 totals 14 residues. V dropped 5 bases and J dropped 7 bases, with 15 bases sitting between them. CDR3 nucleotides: TGTGCCAGTAGTGCGAGTCAGGGTAGGAATGAGCAGTTCTTC. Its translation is CASSASQGRNEQFF.

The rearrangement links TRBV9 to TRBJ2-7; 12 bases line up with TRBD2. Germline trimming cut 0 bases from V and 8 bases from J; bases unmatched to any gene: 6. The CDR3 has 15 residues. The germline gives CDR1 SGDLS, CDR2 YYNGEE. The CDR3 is CASSVAPSGGAKQYF. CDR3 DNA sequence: TGTGCCAGCAGCGTAGCTCCTAGCGGGGGGGCCAAGCAGTACTTC.

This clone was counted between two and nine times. The CDR3: CASRMQPGTGEKLFF. The CDR3 DNA is TGCGCCAGCAGAATGCAGCCTGGGACAGGGGAAAAACTGTTTTTT. The chain couples TRBV5-1 to TRBJ1-4; 9 positions match TRBD1. Germline V gene data show CDR1 as SGHRS and CDR2 as YFSETQ. The CDR3 covers 15 residues. V was clipped by 5 bases and J by 8 bases; unmatched bases: 10.

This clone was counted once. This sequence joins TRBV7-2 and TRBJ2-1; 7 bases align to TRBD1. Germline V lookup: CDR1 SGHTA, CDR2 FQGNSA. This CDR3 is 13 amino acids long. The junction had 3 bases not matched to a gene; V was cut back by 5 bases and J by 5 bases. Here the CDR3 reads CASSETGDNEQFF. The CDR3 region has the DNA TGTGCCAGCAGCGAAACAGGGGACAATGAGCAGTTCTTC.

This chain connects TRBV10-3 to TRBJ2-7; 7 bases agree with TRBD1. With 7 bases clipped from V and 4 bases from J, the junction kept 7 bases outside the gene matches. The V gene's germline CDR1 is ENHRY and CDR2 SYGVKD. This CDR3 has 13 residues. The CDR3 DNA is TGTGCCATCACACCCCGGGACAGTTACGAGCAGTACTTC. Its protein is CAITPRDSYEQYF.

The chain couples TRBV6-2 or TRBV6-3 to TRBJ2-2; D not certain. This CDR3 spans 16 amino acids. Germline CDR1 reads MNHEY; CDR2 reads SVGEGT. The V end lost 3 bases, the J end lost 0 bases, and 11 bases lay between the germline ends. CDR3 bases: TGTGCCAGCAGTTATTCTACAGTTGCGAACACCGGGGAGCTGTTTTTT. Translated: CASSYSTVANTGELFF.

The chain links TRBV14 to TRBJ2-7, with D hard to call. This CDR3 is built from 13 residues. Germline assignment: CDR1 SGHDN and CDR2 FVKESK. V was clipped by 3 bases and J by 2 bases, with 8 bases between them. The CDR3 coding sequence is TGTGCCAGCAGCCAGGGCTTAACCTACGAGCAGTACTTC. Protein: CASSQGLTYEQYF.

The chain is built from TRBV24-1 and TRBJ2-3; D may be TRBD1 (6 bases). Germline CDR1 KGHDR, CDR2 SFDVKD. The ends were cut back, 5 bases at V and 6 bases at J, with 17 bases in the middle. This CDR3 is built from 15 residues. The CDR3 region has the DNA TGTGCCACCAGTGGACCGTCTAGGGGGATCGATACGCAGTATTTT. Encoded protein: CATSGPSRGIDTQYF.

The CDR3 loop is CASRGGSGNTIYF. In DNA, the CDR3 is TGTGCCAGCAGAGGGGGTTCTGGAAACACCATATATTTT. V gene TRBV2 combines with J gene TRBJ1-3, with a tentative D call TRBD1 (6 bases). The CDR3 loop spans 13 amino acids. CDR1 is SNHLY, CDR2 FYNNEI, per germline. Trimming took off 6 bases at V and 1 base at J, with 7 bases between the two ends.

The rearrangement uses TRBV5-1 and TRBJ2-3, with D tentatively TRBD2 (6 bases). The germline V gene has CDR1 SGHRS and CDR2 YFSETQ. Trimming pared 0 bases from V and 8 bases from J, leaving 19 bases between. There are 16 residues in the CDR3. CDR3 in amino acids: CASSLGEEVVRVTQYF. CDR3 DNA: TGCGCCAGCAGCTTGGGGGAGGAAGTAGTTAGAGTTACGCAGTATTTT. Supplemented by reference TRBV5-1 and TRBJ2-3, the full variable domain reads KAGVTQTPRYLIKTRGQQVTLSCSPISGHRSVSWYQQTPGQGLQFLFEYFSETQRNKGNFPGRFSGRQFSNSRSEMNVSTLELGDSALYLCASSLGEEVVRVTQYFGPGTRLTVL.

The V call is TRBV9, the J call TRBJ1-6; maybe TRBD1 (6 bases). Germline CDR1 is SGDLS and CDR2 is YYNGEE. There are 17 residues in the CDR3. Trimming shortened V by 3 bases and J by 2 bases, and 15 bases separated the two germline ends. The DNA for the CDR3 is TGTGCCAGCAGCGAAGTCCCGGGGGGCGCCTATAATTCACCCCTCCACTTT. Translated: CASSEVPGGAYNSPLHF.

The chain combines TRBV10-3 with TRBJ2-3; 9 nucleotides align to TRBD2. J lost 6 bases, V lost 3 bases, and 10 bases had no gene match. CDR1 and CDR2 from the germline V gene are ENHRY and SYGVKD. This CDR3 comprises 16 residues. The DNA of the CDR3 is TGTGCCATCAGTGAAGGGACTAGCCTTCTCGGGGATACGCAGTATTTT. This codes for CAISEGTSLLGDTQYF.

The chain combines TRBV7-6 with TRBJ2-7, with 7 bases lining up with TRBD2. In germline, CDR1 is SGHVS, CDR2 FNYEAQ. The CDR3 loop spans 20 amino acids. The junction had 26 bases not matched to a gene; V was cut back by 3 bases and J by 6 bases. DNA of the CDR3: TGTGCCAGCAGCTTCGGATCGCGGGGGTCAGGGCGGCTCCTAATGGGCGAGCAGTACTTC. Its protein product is CASSFGSRGSGRLLMGEQYF.

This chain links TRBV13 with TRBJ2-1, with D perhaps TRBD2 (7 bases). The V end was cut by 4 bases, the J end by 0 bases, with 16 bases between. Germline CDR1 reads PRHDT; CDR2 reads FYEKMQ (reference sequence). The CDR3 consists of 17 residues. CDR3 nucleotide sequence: TGTGCCAGCAGCTCGACGGGGGGCCAAAGCTCCTACAATGAGCAGTTCTTC. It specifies CASSSTGGQSSYNEQFF.

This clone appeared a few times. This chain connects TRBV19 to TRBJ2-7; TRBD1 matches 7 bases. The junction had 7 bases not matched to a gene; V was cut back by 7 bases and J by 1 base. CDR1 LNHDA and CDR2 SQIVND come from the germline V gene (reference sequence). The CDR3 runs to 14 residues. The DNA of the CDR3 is TGTGCCAGTAAAAAACAGGGGAAGTCCTACGAGCAGTACTTC. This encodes CASKKQGKSYEQYF.

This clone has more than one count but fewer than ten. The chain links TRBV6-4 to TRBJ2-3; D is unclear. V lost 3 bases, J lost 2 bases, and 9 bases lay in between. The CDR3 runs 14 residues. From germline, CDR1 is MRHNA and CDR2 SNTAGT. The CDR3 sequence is CASSEKPNTDTQYF. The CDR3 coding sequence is TGTGCCAGCAGTGAAAAGCCAAACACAGATACGCAGTATTTT.

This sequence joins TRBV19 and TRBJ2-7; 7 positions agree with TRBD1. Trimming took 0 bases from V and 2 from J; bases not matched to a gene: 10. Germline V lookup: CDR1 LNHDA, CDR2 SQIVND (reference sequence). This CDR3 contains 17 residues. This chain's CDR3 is CASSIDTQGTKTYEQYF. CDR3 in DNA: TGTGCCAGTAGTATAGATACACAGGGGACAAAAACCTACGAGCAGTACTTC.

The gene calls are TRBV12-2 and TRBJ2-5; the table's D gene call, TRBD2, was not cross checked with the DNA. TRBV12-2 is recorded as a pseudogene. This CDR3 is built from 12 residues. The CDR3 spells CASRLVQETQYF. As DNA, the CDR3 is TGTGCAAGTCGCTTAGTACAAGAGACCCAGTACTTC.

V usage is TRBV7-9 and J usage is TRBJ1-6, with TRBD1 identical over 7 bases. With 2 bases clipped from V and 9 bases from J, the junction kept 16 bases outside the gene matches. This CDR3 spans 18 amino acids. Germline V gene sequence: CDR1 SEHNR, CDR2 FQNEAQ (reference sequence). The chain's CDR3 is CASSLSFWVTGEASPLHF. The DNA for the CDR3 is TGTGCCAGCAGCTTAAGTTTTTGGGTCACAGGGGAGGCTTCACCCCTCCACTTT.

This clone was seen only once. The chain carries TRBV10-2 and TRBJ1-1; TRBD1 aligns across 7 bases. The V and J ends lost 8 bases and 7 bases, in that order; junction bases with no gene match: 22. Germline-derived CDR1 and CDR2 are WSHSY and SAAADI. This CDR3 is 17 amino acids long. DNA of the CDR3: TGCGCCAGCGGACATCGGCCGACAGGGATGGAGAGTCATGAAGCTTTCTTT. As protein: CASGHRPTGMESHEAFF.

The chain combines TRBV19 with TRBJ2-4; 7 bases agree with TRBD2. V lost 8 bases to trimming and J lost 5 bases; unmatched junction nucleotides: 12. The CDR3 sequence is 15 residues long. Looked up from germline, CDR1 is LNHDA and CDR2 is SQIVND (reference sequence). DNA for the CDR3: TGTGCCAGTGCTGGGGAGGGGTCCGAGGAAAACATTCAGTACTTC. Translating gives CASAGEGSEENIQYF.